These 25 T cell receptor beta chains were all obtained from the same sample, sequenced in a study of OX40 agonist ivuxolimab in advanced cancers. Library method: the immunoSEQ multiplex PCR assay. Entries here come from immuneACCESS through TCRdb and include only in-frame sequences with V and J called. Some clones fail to appear in such tables; in the studies checked, an unresolved V gene covers under half of the shortfall, and the cause of the remainder is unknown. The table for this sample lists under 70,000 clones; approximately 81% of them were counted only once. The leading ten clones occupy under 2.5% of the sample. The sequenced sample was CD4+ or CD8+ T cells sorted from blood, obtained in a trial of the OX40 agonist ivuxolimab. The receptors come from an adult with an advanced solid tumor such as melanoma, head and neck, liver or kidney cancer.

This chain joins TRBV9 and TRBJ2-1; the D gene could be TRBD1 or TRBD2 (6 bases each). The CDR3 runs 15 residues. The V end lost 4 bases, the J end lost 0 bases, and 11 bases lay between the germline ends. From germline, CDR1 is SGDLS and CDR2 YYNGEE. The CDR3 sequence is CASSRGQSSYNEQFF. The CDR3, as DNA: TGTGCCAGCAGCCGGGGGCAGAGCTCCTACAATGAGCAGTTCTTC.

This clone occurred once. The chain combines TRBV2 with TRBJ2-7; tentatively, D is TRBD2 (6 bases). CDR1 and CDR2 from the germline V gene are SNHLY and FYNNEI. The V end was cut by 6 bases, the J end by 3 bases, with 15 bases between. This CDR3 region has 14 residues. CDR3 amino acids: CASSRLGGLYEQYF. The CDR3 region has the DNA TGTGCCAGCAGCCGACTAGGAGGGCTCTACGAGCAGTACTTC. Full variable domain (remainder filled in from reference TRBV2 and TRBJ2-7): EPEVTQTPSHQVTQMGQEVILRCVPISNHLYFYWYRQILGQKVEFLVSFYNNEISEKSEIFDDQFSVERPDGSNFTLKIRSTKLEDSAMYFCASSRLGGLYEQYFGPGTRLTVT.

The chain couples TRBV18 to TRBJ2-5; TRBD1 is a possible D gene (6 bases). Trimming pared 0 bases from V and 5 bases from J, leaving 10 bases between. The CDR3 sequence is 14 residues long. The germline CDR1 and CDR2 sequences are KGHSH and LQKENI. This chain's CDR3 is CASSPPIQGETQYF. CDR3 bases: TGTGCCAGCTCACCACCTATCCAGGGGGAGACCCAGTACTTC.

The rearrangement uses TRBV15 and TRBJ2-1; 9 bases are a match to TRBD2. CDR3 size: 14 residues. Per germline, CDR1 LNHNV and CDR2 YYDKDF (reference sequence). V gave up 7 bases and J gave up 9 bases; unmatched junction bases: 10. The CDR3, as DNA: TGTGCCACCACCCACACGCGGGGGGGCTCTGAGCAGTTCTTC. It is translated as CATTHTRGGSEQFF.

The V gene is TRBV19, the J gene TRBJ2-5, with TRBD1 matching over 10 bases. V shed 5 bases, J shed 5 bases, and the junction held 5 bases outside the gene matches. Germline V lookup: CDR1 LNHDA, CDR2 SQIVND (reference sequence). This CDR3 comprises 14 residues. CDR3 sequence (DNA): TGTGCCAGTAGTGCGACAGGGGGCAGGGAGACCCAGTACTTC. Translation: CASSATGGRETQYF.

The chain combines TRBV7-2 with TRBJ2-7; D ambiguous. CDR3 size: 11 residues. V lost 4 bases, J lost 3 bases, and 4 bases lay in between. Germline assignment: CDR1 SGHTA and CDR2 FQGNSA. DNA for the CDR3: TGTGCCAGCAGCTCCCGCTACGAGCAGTACTTC. Translating gives CASSSRYEQYF.

The V gene is TRBV30, the J gene TRBJ1-1; unclear D gene. Germline V lookup: CDR1 GTSNPN, CDR2 SVGIG (reference sequence). Trimming cost V 6 bases and J 1 base, with 12 bases left between them. The length of the CDR3 is 13 residues. Written as DNA, the CDR3 is TGTGCCTGCCCTGCTGGGCAGAACACTGAAGCTTTCTTT. This encodes CACPAGQNTEAFF. The full variable domain, rest sourced from reference TRBV30 and TRBJ1-1, is SQTIHQWPATLVQPVGSPLSLECTVEGTSNPNLYWYRQAAGRGLQLLFYSVGIGQISSEVPQNLSASRPQDRQFILSSKKLLLSDSGFYLCACPAGQNTEAFFGQGTRLTVV.

The chain recombines TRBV28 with TRBJ1-2; tentative D call: TRBD1 (6 bases). Germline loops: CDR1 MDHEN, CDR2 SYDVKM. Trimming took off 6 bases at V and 5 bases at J, with 16 bases between the two ends. This CDR3 is 14 amino acids long. The CDR3 is CASRSQGNRYGYTF. Written as DNA, the CDR3 is TGTGCCAGCAGATCGCAGGGGAACCGTTATGGCTACACCTTC.

This rearrangement joins TRBV10-3 to TRBJ1-4; 10 bases align to TRBD1. The trim removed 2 bases at V and 7 bases at J, leaving 4 bases unmatched. CDR1 is ENHRY, CDR2 SYGVKD, per germline. This CDR3 comprises 15 residues. CDR3 sequence: CAISEPGQGSEKLFF. The CDR3 coding sequence is TGTGCCATCAGTGAGCCGGGACAGGGGAGTGAAAAACTGTTTTTT.

The rearrangement links TRBV20-1 to TRBJ1-1, with no clear D. There are 11 residues in the CDR3. V lost 3 bases and J 1 base, leaving 3 bases between the germline ends. CDR1 DFQATT and CDR2 SNEGSKA come from the germline V gene (reference sequence). CDR3 protein: CSASGNTEAFF. CDR3 nucleotides: TGCAGTGCTAGCGGGAACACTGAAGCTTTCTTT.

This sequence joins TRBV28 and TRBJ2-7, with TRBD1 matching 8 bases. Germline V CDR1 and CDR2: MDHEN, SYDVKM. Trimming took 4 bases from V and 3 from J; bases not matched to a gene: 8. This CDR3 is built from 15 residues. CDR3 in DNA: TGTGCCAGCAGTTCCAGGGGGCAGATAGTCTACGAGCAGTACTTC. As protein: CASSSRGQIVYEQYF.

The chain links TRBV7-8 to TRBJ1-2; D perhaps matches TRBD1 (5 bases). The CDR3 has 15 amino acids. V shed 5 bases and J shed 3 bases, with 16 bases lying between them. The germline V gene has CDR1 SGHVS and CDR2 FQNEAQ. DNA for the CDR3: TGTGCCAGCAGCCCCCGGGAGGGGCCCGACTATGGCTACACCTTC. Protein: CASSPREGPDYGYTF.

The chain employs TRBV7-3 and TRBJ2-3, with D unclear. Deletions cut 2 bases from V and 6 bases from J, with 12 bases between. Germline CDR1 SGHTA, CDR2 FQGTGA. This CDR3 has 14 residues. CDR3 sequence reads: CASSLLVGSDTQYF. The CDR3 DNA reads TGTGCCAGCAGCTTACTAGTTGGGTCGGATACGCAGTATTTT. Full variable domain (rest looked up from reference TRBV7-3 and TRBJ2-3): GAGVSQTPSNKVTEKGKYVELRCDPISGHTALYWYRQSLGQGPEFLIYFQGTGAADDSGLPNDRFFAVRPEGSVSTLKIQRTERGDSAVYLCASSLLVGSDTQYFGPGTRLTVL.

This clone was seen just once. The chain joins TRBV7-3 to TRBJ2-1, with D tentatively TRBD2 (6 bases). In germline, CDR1 is SGHTA, CDR2 FQGTGA. This CDR3 is 16 amino acids long. Trimming removed 3 bases from V and 8 bases from J, with 20 bases in between. CDR3 DNA sequence: TGTGCCAGCAGCTTTAGTGGGAGGCCCCGATGGGATGAGCAGTTCTTC. Translation gives CASSFSGRPRWDEQFF. Drawing the rest from reference TRBV7-3 and TRBJ2-1, the complete variable domain is GAGVSQTPSNKVTEKGKYVELRCDPISGHTALYWYRQSLGQGPEFLIYFQGTGAADDSGLPNDRFFAVRPEGSVSTLKIQRTERGDSAVYLCASSFSGRPRWDEQFFGPGTRLTVL.

The rearrangement links TRBV15 to TRBJ2-7; D is undetermined. V lost 0 bases to trimming and J lost 6 bases, with 9 bases between them. The CDR3 extends over 13 amino acids. CDR1 is LNHNV, CDR2 YYDKDF, per germline (reference sequence). The CDR3 DNA reads as TGTGCCACCAGCAGAGAGTCGGTCTCCGAGCAGTACTTC. Its translation is CATSRESVSEQYF.

This chain links TRBV5-4 with TRBJ2-1; TRBD1 might be the D (6 bases). Trimming removed 4 bases from V and 4 bases from J, with 9 bases in between. In germline, CDR1 is SGHNT, CDR2 YYREEE (reference sequence). This CDR3 has 13 amino acids. This CDR3 reads CASSLDRYNEQFF. The CDR3 nucleotides are TGTGCCAGCAGCCTGGACAGATACAATGAGCAGTTCTTC.

This rearrangement joins TRBV5-1 to TRBJ2-5; D is unclear. Trimming shortened V by 7 bases and J by 5 bases, and 12 bases separated the two germline ends. The CDR3 is 12 residues long. Germline lookup yields CDR1 SGHRS and CDR2 YFSETQ. The CDR3 nucleotides read TGCGCCAGCTTTAGGACCAGGGAGACCCAGTACTTC. It specifies CASFRTRETQYF. Drawing the rest from reference TRBV5-1 and TRBJ2-5, the complete variable domain is KAGVTQTPRYLIKTRGQQVTLSCSPISGHRSVSWYQQTPGQGLQFLFEYFSETQRNKGNFPGRFSGRQFSNSRSEMNVSTLELGDSALYLCASFRTRETQYFGPGTRLLVL.

The chain is built from TRBV5-1 and TRBJ2-7, with unresolved D. The ends were cut back, 4 bases at V and 0 bases at J, with 14 bases in the middle. This CDR3 contains 15 residues. In germline, CDR1 is SGHRS, CDR2 YFSETQ. DNA for the CDR3: TGCGCCAGCAGCCCCTCCAGCGAGAGCTCCTACGAGCAGTACTTC. This translates into CASSPSSESSYEQYF.

The chain is built from TRBV5-1 and TRBJ1-1; 7 bases map to TRBD1. CDR3 length equals 13 residues. Germline assignment: CDR1 SGHRS and CDR2 YFSETQ. V lost 4 bases, J lost 0 bases, and 0 bases stayed unmatched. The CDR3, as DNA: TGCGCCAGCAGCGGGACAGTGAACACTGAAGCTTTCTTT. As protein: CASSGTVNTEAFF. The variable domain in full, completed from reference TRBV5-1 and TRBJ1-1, reads KAGVTQTPRYLIKTRGQQVTLSCSPISGHRSVSWYQQTPGQGLQFLFEYFSETQRNKGNFPGRFSGRQFSNSRSEMNVSTLELGDSALYLCASSGTVNTEAFFGQGTRLTVV.

V and J are TRBV5-4 and TRBJ2-5; 7 nucleotides line up with TRBD2. This CDR3 has 15 residues. Germline V gives CDR1 SGHNT, CDR2 YYREEE (reference sequence). The trim removed 2 bases at V and 1 base at J, leaving 5 bases unmatched. Here the CDR3 DNA reads TGTGCCAGCAGCTTAAAAGCGGGGATCCAAGAGACCCAGTACTTC. Translation gives CASSLKAGIQETQYF.

This chain connects TRBV19 to TRBJ1-2, with 7 bases aligning to TRBD1. Germline V gives CDR1 LNHDA, CDR2 SQIVND (reference sequence). CDR3 length: 13 residues. Trimming cost V 9 bases and J 8 bases; bases outside gene matches: 12. The CDR3 loop is CASRGTVGGGYTF. The DNA for the CDR3 is TGTGCCAGCCGCGGGACAGTCGGCGGGGGCTACACCTTC.

The chain couples TRBV29-1 to TRBJ2-7; D uncertain. V dropped 5 bases and J dropped 4 bases, with 9 bases sitting between them. The germline V gene encodes CDR1 SQVTM and CDR2 ANQGSEA. The CDR3 sequence is 11 residues long. For the CDR3, the DNA is TGCAGCGTTAGGACGACTTACGAGCAGTACTTC. Amino acid sequence: CSVRTTYEQYF.

The gene calls are TRBV4-2 and TRBJ1-4; the match to TRBD1 covers 8 bases. CDR3 length equals 14 residues. V lost 5 bases and J lost 6; bases outside the gene matches: 5. Germline CDR1 is LGHNA and CDR2 is YNFKEQ. The CDR3 DNA follows: TGTGCCAGCAGCTCCGGGACAGGAGATGAAAAACTGTTTTTT. It translates to CASSSGTGDEKLFF.

The chain is built from TRBV4-1 and TRBJ2-5, with TRBD1 identical over 7 bases. V shed 4 bases, J shed 1 base, and the junction held 6 bases outside the gene matches. The CDR3 runs to 15 residues. Looked up from germline, CDR1 is MGHRA and CDR2 is YSYEKL. This CDR3 reads CASSLQRDSQETQYF. The CDR3 coding sequence is TGCGCCAGCAGCCTTCAGAGGGACAGCCAAGAGACCCAGTACTTC.

The J gene is TRBJ2-7, the V gene TRBV18, with unresolved D. Germline V gives CDR1 KGHSH, CDR2 LQKENI. The CDR3 is made up of 15 amino acids. V dropped 3 bases and J dropped 6 bases, with 18 bases sitting between them. CDR3 loop: CASSPNPGRSSEQYF. As DNA, the CDR3 is TGTGCCAGCTCACCCAACCCGGGCCGATCCAGCGAGCAGTACTTC.